One and the same sample provided the 26 T cell receptor beta chains below, sequenced in a study of CXCR3-negative and CXCR3-positive naive CD8 T cells (dated by TCRdb to the late 2010s). What the authors observed across the whole study: TRB CDR3s from CXCR3-positive naive cells showed higher hydrophobicity (lower Kidera factor 4), lower energy, and higher strength and volume indices than CXCR3-negative naive cells.

The listed sequencing device is NextSeq 550. The Human TCR Profiling Kit (MiLaboratory) was used to prepare UMI-labeled 5' RACE TRB cDNA libraries. Each CDR3 protein sequence appears as one entry after TCRdb reprocessed the reads, and no DNA is included. The table for this sample records roughly 110,000 distinct CDR3 sequences. The top ten clones comprise approximately 0.38% of the sample. The antigens of these receptors remain unknown. The sample consisted of naive CXCR3+ CD8+ T cells from blood. This specimen's cell subset or site label, interpreted: CD45RO-CCR7+CD27+CD95- naive CD8+ T cells expressing CXCR3 (TNR3+). These receptors were collected from a human donor in good health. Some clones in this sample may be carry-over from other donors' samples.

The chain's CDR3 is CAWSVTPEAEAFF. This sequence joins TRBV30 and TRBJ1-1; as DNA is missing, the TRBD1 call by TCRdb cannot be tested. The CDR3 is made up of 13 amino acids. The germline gives CDR1 GTSNPN, CDR2 SVGIG (reference sequence).

The chain links TRBV7-9 to TRBJ1-2; TCRdb's D call, TRBD1, is unchecked because there is no DNA. The germline V gene encodes CDR1 SEHNR and CDR2 FQNEAQ (reference sequence). The CDR3 runs to 15 residues. The CDR3 spells CASSFSLGRVPGYTF.

This rearrangement joins TRBV3-1 to TRBJ1-1. The CDR3 has 14 residues. Germline lookup yields CDR1 LGHDT and CDR2 YNNKEL (reference sequence). CDR3 region: CASSRSLGNTEAFF.

The chain uses TRBV5-1 and TRBJ2-7; TCRdb's D call of TRBD2 is untestable without DNA. The CDR3 is 14 amino acids. Germline V gene data show CDR1 as SGHRS and CDR2 as YFSETQ. The CDR3: CASSLFSGGYEQYF.

The V gene is TRBV30, the J gene TRBJ2-7. Germline V gene sequence: CDR1 GTSNPN, CDR2 SVGIG (reference sequence). The CDR3 contains 11 residues. The CDR3 sequence: CAWRDGYEQYF.

This chain links TRBV18 with TRBJ1-1; TCRdb's D call, TRBD1, is unchecked because there is no DNA. This CDR3 is 15 amino acids long. Looked up from germline, CDR1 is KGHSH and CDR2 is LQKENI. CDR3 sequence reads: CASSPTVTQGTEAFF.

V usage is TRBV7-9 and J usage is TRBJ2-3; TCRdb selects TRBD2, and the lack of DNA leaves this call unchecked. Germline V CDR1 and CDR2: SEHNR, FQNEAQ (reference sequence). There are 14 residues in the CDR3. The CDR3 sequence is CASSPTLAGDTQYF.

The rearrangement uses TRBV27 and TRBJ2-7; the TCRdb call, TRBD1, lacks DNA for checking. The CDR3 is made up of 15 amino acids. CDR1 MNHEY and CDR2 SMNVEV come from the germline V gene (reference sequence). The CDR3: CASSPRQGSGREQYF.

The chain combines TRBV9 with TRBJ2-1; the D call from TCRdb, TRBD2, cannot be confirmed without DNA. This CDR3 comprises 19 residues. The germline gives CDR1 SGDLS, CDR2 YYNGEE. The CDR3 reads CASSMRLAGGGNSYNEQFF.

The V gene is TRBV9, the J gene TRBJ1-6; the D gene TCRdb calls, TRBD1, cannot be checked with no DNA. CDR3 length equals 15 residues. CDR1 is SGDLS, CDR2 YYNGEE, per germline. The CDR3 sequence is CASSVGGQGGSPLHF.

This chain's CDR3 is CASSLRTSGIPPREQYF. This chain uses TRBV28 with TRBJ2-7; TCRdb reports TRBD2, a call that lacks DNA to check it against. The V gene's germline CDR1 is MDHEN and CDR2 SYDVKM. The CDR3 has 17 amino acids.

This chain joins TRBV7-9 and TRBJ2-1; the TRBD2 assignment by TCRdb is unverifiable without DNA. This CDR3 is 18 amino acids long. Germline loops: CDR1 SEHNR, CDR2 FQNEAQ (reference sequence). This CDR3 is CASSPRTSGAASYNEQFF.

The V gene is TRBV28, the J gene TRBJ2-7; the TCRdb call, TRBD1, lacks DNA for checking. In germline, CDR1 is MDHEN, CDR2 SYDVKM. CDR3 size: 14 residues. The CDR3 reads CASSFGGGRYEQYF.

This chain links TRBV5-5 with TRBJ2-1; TCRdb's D call of TRBD1 is untestable without DNA. Germline lookup yields CDR1 SGHKS and CDR2 YYEKEE (reference sequence). This CDR3 contains 17 residues. CDR3 in amino acids: CASSLNVWTGGYNEQFF.

This chain joins TRBV4-3 and TRBJ1-1; there is no DNA to check the TCRdb D call of TRBD1. The CDR3 length is 16 residues. Germline V lookup: CDR1 LGHNA, CDR2 YSLEER. The chain's CDR3 is CASSQGVGLGNTEAFF.

The rearrangement joins TRBV7-9 to TRBJ1-1; the TRBD1 assignment by TCRdb is unverifiable without DNA. The germline V gene has CDR1 SEHNR and CDR2 FQNEAQ (reference sequence). The CDR3 runs to 14 residues. The CDR3 here is CASSSGPMNTEAFF. Full variable domain (outside the CDR3, taken from reference TRBV7-9 and TRBJ1-1): DTGVSQNPRHKITKRGQNVTFRCDPISEHNRLYWYRQTLGQGPEFLTYFQNEAQLEKSRLLSDRFSAERPKGSFSTLEIQRTEQGDSAMYLCASSSGPMNTEAFFGQGTRLTVV.

V is TRBV7-9 and J is TRBJ2-1; TCRdb lists TRBD1, though no DNA is available to test this call. The CDR3 has 12 amino acids. CDR1 is SEHNR and CDR2 is FQNEAQ in the germline V gene (reference sequence). This CDR3 reads CASSSRGQEQFF.

V is TRBV11-2 and J is TRBJ2-1; there is no DNA to check the TCRdb D call of TRBD2. This CDR3 spans 17 amino acids. Per germline, CDR1 SGHAT and CDR2 FQNNGV. The CDR3 spells CASSLDRALSSYNEQFF.

The chain couples TRBV6-6 to TRBJ2-7. The CDR3 extends over 15 amino acids. The germline V gene encodes CDR1 MNHNY and CDR2 SVGAGI (reference sequence). The CDR3 is CASSYFRNSAYEQYF.

V gene TRBV14 combines with J gene TRBJ2-1; TCRdb calls TRBD1, which cannot be checked without DNA. Germline V gives CDR1 SGHDN, CDR2 FVKESK. The CDR3 covers 12 residues. The CDR3 spells CASSQGGNEQFF.

The chain employs TRBV2 and TRBJ2-5; there is no DNA to check the TCRdb D call of TRBD1. Germline CDR1 is SNHLY and CDR2 is FYNNEI. This CDR3 has 16 amino acids. CDR3 residues: CASSEILGTQEETRYF.

The CDR3 sequence is CSVLRGLEGAYEQYF. The V call is TRBV29-1, the J call TRBJ2-7; the TRBD1 assignment by TCRdb is unverifiable without DNA. This CDR3 comprises 15 residues. Germline V gene data show CDR1 as SQVTM and CDR2 as ANQGSEA.

The chain's CDR3 is CASSQAGTTSYEQYF. The J gene is TRBJ2-7, the V gene TRBV7-2; the D call from TCRdb, TRBD2, cannot be confirmed without DNA. The CDR3 loop spans 15 amino acids. In germline, CDR1 is SGHTA, CDR2 FQGNSA.

This chain links TRBV7-8 with TRBJ2-7; as DNA is missing, the TRBD2 call by TCRdb cannot be tested. Germline CDR1 is SGHVS and CDR2 is FQNEAQ. The CDR3 loop spans 15 amino acids. Here the CDR3 reads CASSLGLAGAYEQYF.

The chain is built from TRBV11-2 and TRBJ2-1; TCRdb indicates TRBD1, and absent DNA this call remains unverified. Per the germline V gene, CDR1 is SGHAT and CDR2 is FQNNGV. This CDR3 has 16 amino acids. CDR3 amino acids: CASRTVSAGLYNEQFF.

The chain carries TRBV4-2 and TRBJ2-7; there is no DNA to check the TCRdb D call of TRBD2. From germline, CDR1 is LGHNA and CDR2 YNFKEQ. The CDR3 consists of 15 residues. CDR3 sequence reads: CASSQDPGTEYEQYF.